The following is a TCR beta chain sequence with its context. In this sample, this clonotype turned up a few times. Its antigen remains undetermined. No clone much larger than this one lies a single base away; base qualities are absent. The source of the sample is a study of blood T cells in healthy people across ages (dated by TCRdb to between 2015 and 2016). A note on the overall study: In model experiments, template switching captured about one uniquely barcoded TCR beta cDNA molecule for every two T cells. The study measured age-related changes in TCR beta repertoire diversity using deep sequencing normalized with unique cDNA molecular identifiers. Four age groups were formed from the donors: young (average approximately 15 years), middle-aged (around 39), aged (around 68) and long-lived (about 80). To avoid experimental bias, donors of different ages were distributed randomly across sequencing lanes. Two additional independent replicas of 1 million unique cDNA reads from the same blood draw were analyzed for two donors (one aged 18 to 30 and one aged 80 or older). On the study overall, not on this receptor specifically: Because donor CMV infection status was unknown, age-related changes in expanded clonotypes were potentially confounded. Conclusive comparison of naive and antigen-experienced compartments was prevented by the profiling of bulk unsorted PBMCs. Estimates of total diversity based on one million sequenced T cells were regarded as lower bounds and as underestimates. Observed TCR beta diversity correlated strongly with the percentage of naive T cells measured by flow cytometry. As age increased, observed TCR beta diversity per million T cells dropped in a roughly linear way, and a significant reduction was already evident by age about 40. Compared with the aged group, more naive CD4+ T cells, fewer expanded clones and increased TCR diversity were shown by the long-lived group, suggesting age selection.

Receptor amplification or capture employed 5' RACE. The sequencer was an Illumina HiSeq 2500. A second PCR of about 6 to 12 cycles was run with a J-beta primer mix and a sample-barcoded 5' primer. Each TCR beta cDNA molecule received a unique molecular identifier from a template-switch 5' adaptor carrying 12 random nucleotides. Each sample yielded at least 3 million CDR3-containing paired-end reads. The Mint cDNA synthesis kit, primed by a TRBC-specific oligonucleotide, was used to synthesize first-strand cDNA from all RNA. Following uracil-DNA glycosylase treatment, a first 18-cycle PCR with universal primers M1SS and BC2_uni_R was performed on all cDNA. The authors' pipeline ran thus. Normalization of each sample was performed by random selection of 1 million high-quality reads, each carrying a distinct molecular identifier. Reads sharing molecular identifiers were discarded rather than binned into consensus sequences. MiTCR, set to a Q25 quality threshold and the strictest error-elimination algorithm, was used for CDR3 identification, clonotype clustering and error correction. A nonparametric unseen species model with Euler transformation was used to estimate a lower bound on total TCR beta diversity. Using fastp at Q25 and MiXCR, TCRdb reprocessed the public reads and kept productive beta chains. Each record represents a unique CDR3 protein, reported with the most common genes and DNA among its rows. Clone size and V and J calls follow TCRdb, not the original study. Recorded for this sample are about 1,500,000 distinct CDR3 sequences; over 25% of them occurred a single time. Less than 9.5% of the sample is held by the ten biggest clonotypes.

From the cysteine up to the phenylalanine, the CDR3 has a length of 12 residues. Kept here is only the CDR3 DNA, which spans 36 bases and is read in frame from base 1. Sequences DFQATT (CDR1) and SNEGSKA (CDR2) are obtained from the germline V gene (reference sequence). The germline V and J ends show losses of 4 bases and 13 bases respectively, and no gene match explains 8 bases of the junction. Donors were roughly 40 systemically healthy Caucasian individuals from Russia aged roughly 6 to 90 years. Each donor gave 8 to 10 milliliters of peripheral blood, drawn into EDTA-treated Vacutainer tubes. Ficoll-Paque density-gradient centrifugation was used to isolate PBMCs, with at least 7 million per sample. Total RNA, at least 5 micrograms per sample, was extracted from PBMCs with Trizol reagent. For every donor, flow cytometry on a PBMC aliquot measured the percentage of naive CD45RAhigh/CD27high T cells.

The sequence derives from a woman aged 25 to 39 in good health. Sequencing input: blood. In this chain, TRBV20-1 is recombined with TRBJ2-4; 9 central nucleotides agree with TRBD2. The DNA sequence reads TGCAGTGCTACGGGACAGCGGGGGGAGCAGTACTTC. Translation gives CSATGQRGEQYF.